The 18 T cell receptor beta chains reported below all come from one sample, sequenced in a study of radiotherapy plus CTLA-4 blockade in lung cancer. TCRdb keeps only in-frame clones here, not all; method: immunoSEQ multiplex PCR. The sample holds about 98,000 clones, 80% to 85% seen once. This material consisted of peripheral blood, taken from a patient treated with radiotherapy plus ipilimumab. These receptors were collected from a human donor with non-small cell lung cancer who had a partial response to radiotherapy plus ipilimumab.

The rearrangement links TRBV19 to TRBJ1-5; 7 bases match TRBD1. V was pared by 6 bases and J by 0 bases, with 5 bases of the junction left unmatched. In germline, CDR1 is LNHDA, CDR2 SQIVND (reference sequence). The CDR3 covers 15 residues. The CDR3 DNA is TGTGCCAGTAGGGACAGGATCCTTAGCAATCAGCCCCAGCATTTT. Encoded protein: CASRDRILSNQPQHF. Based on the CDR3 plus reference TRBV19 and TRBJ1-5, the full variable domain is DGGITQSPKYLFRKEGQNVTLSCEQNLNHDAMYWYRQDPGQGLRLIYYSQIVNDFQKGDIAEGYSVSREKKESFPLTVTSAQKNPTAFYLCASRDRILSNQPQHFGDGTRLSIL.

The chain has TRBV6-6 and TRBJ2-1, with 9 bases matching TRBD2. Germline V gene sequence: CDR1 MNHNY, CDR2 SVGAGI (reference sequence). This CDR3 is built from 15 residues. V lost 5 bases and J lost 4; bases outside the gene matches: 6. CDR3 bases: TGTGCCAGCAGTCTCGGGACTAGCCAATACAATGAGCAGTTCTTC. Protein sequence: CASSLGTSQYNEQFF.

This sequence joins TRBV6-1 and TRBJ1-5, with TRBD1 as a possible D gene (5 bases). This CDR3 has 14 residues. Trimming removed 6 bases from V and 5 bases from J, with 14 bases in between. CDR1 MNHNS and CDR2 SASEGT come from the germline V gene. The chain's CDR3 is CASRHDSTYQPQHF. CDR3 nucleotide sequence: TGTGCCAGCAGACACGACAGTACCTATCAGCCCCAGCATTTT.

Only a few counts were recorded for this clone. The chain combines TRBV7-2 with TRBJ2-3; 10 bases match TRBD1. The ends lost 1 base at V and 5 bases at J; junction bases unmatched: 3. The CDR3 has 15 residues. CDR1 is SGHTA, CDR2 FQGNSA, per germline. In DNA form, the CDR3 reads TGTGCCAGCAGCTTAGGAGGGACAGGGGTAGATACGCAGTATTTT. Translated: CASSLGGTGVDTQYF.

The J gene is TRBJ1-6, the V gene TRBV6-5, with TRBD1 matching 7 bases. Unmatched junction bases numbered 6, after V lost 6 bases and J lost 10 bases. The CDR3 length is 13 residues. Looked up from germline, CDR1 is MNHEY and CDR2 is SVGAGI. The CDR3 bases are TGTGCCAGCAGACAGACAGGGAGCTCACCCCTCCACTTT. Translating it yields CASRQTGSSPLHF.

The chain carries TRBV5-4 and TRBJ2-5, with a weak D call TRBD1 (5 bases). The germline CDR1 and CDR2 sequences are SGHNT and YYREEE (reference sequence). The CDR3 has 14 amino acids. V was trimmed by 4 bases and J by 5 bases, leaving 15 bases between them. The DNA of the CDR3 is TGTGCCAGCAGCCGGTGGGGCTCCGCCGAGACCCAGTACTTC. This encodes CASSRWGSAETQYF. Supplemented by reference TRBV5-4 and TRBJ2-5, the full variable domain reads ETGVTQSPTHLIKTRGQQVTLRCSSQSGHNTVSWYQQALGQGPQFIFQYYREEENGRGNFPPRFSGLQFPNYSSELNVNALELDDSALYLCASSRWGSAETQYFGPGTRLLVL.

The chain combines TRBV12-5 with TRBJ2-3, with D perhaps TRBD2 (5 bases). Germline lookup yields CDR1 LGHNT and CDR2 FRNRAP. CDR3 length: 17 amino acids. V was shortened by 0 bases and J by 0 bases, with 13 bases between the two germline ends. The DNA for the CDR3 is TGTGCTAGTGGTTTGGTATTGGCGGGCCCTAGCACAGATACGCAGTATTTT. Its protein product is CASGLVLAGPSTDTQYF.

The chain combines TRBV10-3 with TRBJ2-3; weak D call: TRBD2 (6 bases). The CDR3 contains 15 residues. Germline V gene sequence: CDR1 ENHRY, CDR2 SYGVKD. V lost 0 bases and J 6 bases, leaving 13 bases between the germline ends. The DNA of the CDR3 is TGTGCCATCAGTGAGTCCGCGGGGTCCGGGGATACGCAGTATTTT. This translates into CAISESAGSGDTQYF.

The chain links TRBV18 to TRBJ2-7, with D perhaps TRBD1 (5 bases). With 2 bases removed from V and 1 base from J, the gap between germline ends came to 15 bases. From germline, CDR1 is KGHSH and CDR2 LQKENI. This CDR3 comprises 16 residues. CDR3 residues: CASSPLWQGGSYEQYF. CDR3 bases: TGTGCCAGCTCACCATTGTGGCAGGGTGGTTCCTACGAGCAGTACTTC.

This chain uses TRBV6-5 with TRBJ1-3; D remains ambiguous. Germline values: CDR1 MNHEY, CDR2 SVGAGI. CDR3 length: 15 residues. The ends were cut back, 5 bases at V and 0 bases at J, with 11 bases in the middle. The CDR3 bases are TGTGCCAGCAGTCGAGGTTTCTCCTCTGGAAACACCATATATTTT. It codes for CASSRGFSSGNTIYF.

The gene calls are TRBV7-2 and TRBJ2-2; perhaps TRBD1 as D (5 bases). CDR1 is SGHTA and CDR2 is FQGNSA in the germline V gene. V was pared by 0 bases and J by 8 bases, with 7 bases between. The length of the CDR3 is 13 residues. CDR3 amino acids: CASSLADKGELFF. The CDR3 region has the DNA TGTGCCAGCAGCTTAGCGGACAAAGGGGAGCTGTTTTTT.

V gene TRBV7-8 combines with J gene TRBJ1-5; 8 bases align to TRBD1. The length of the CDR3 is 17 residues. J lost 4 bases, V lost 5 bases, and 13 bases had no gene match. The germline gives CDR1 SGHVS, CDR2 FQNEAQ. Written as DNA, the CDR3 is TGTGCCAGCAGCCCCTTTTACGGGGGACAGGCTAATCAGCCCCAGCATTTT. Protein sequence: CASSPFYGGQANQPQHF.

This clone was recorded only once. The chain combines TRBV5-8 with TRBJ2-7; 10 bases line up with TRBD2. Germline-derived CDR1 and CDR2 are SGHTS and YDEGEE. After removal of 0 bases from V and 3 bases from J, the junction contained 3 bases not matched to a gene. The length of the CDR3 is 15 residues. DNA for the CDR3: TGTGCCAGCAGCTTGGTAGCGGGAGGCTACTACGAGCAGTACTTC. It translates to CASSLVAGGYYEQYF.

The genes are TRBV28 and TRBJ1-5, with D unclear. The CDR3 length is 13 residues. V gave up 5 bases and J gave up 12 bases, with 17 bases separating them. Germline-derived CDR1 and CDR2 are MDHEN and SYDVKM. CDR3 amino acids: CASSQPTVRHQHF. In DNA form, the CDR3 reads TGTGCCAGCAGTCAGCCTACAGTCCGCCACCAGCATTTT. The full variable domain, with the rest looked up from reference TRBV28 and TRBJ1-5, is DVKVTQSSRYLVKRTGEKVFLECVQDMDHENMFWYRQDPGLGLRLIYFSYDVKMKEKGDIPEGYSVSREKKERFSLILESASTNQTSMYLCASSQPTVRHQHFGDGTRLSIL.

The chain employs TRBV28 and TRBJ2-7; 8 nucleotides align to TRBD1. Unmatched junction bases numbered 5, after V lost 2 bases and J lost 5 bases. CDR1 MDHEN and CDR2 SYDVKM come from the germline V gene. The CDR3 runs to 14 residues. CDR3 nucleotides: TGTGCCAGCAGTTTAGGGGACAGGTGGAACGAGCAGTACTTC. Its translation is CASSLGDRWNEQYF.

This chain connects TRBV27 to TRBJ2-3, with 7 positions matching TRBD1. The CDR3 contains 15 residues. Per the germline V gene, CDR1 is MNHEY and CDR2 is SMNVEV (reference sequence). The J segment lost 5 bases and the V segment lost 6 bases, leaving 11 bases of the junction unmatched. CDR3 protein: CASRDWDSGGDTQYF. The DNA for the CDR3 is TGTGCCAGCAGGGATTGGGACAGTGGAGGAGATACGCAGTATTTT.

The chain recombines TRBV7-9 with TRBJ2-2, with TRBD2 matching over 8 bases. The CDR3 contains 16 residues. Unmatched junction bases numbered 11, after V lost 6 bases and J lost 5 bases. Germline V gene data show CDR1 as SEHNR and CDR2 as FQNEAQ (reference sequence). The CDR3 DNA follows: TGTGCCAGCAGTGTCTCCAGCGGGAGAGGAACCGGGGAGCTGTTTTTT. Protein sequence: CASSVSSGRGTGELFF.

The CDR3, as DNA: TGTGCCAGCGGGGGGGTGGAAAGCTCTGGGGCCAACGTCCTGACTTTC. This codes for CASGGVESSGANVLTF. The chain carries TRBV28 and TRBJ2-6; 7 bases match TRBD2. Germline V gives CDR1 MDHEN, CDR2 SYDVKM. The CDR3 length is 16 residues. V shed 8 bases, J shed 0 bases, and the junction held 7 bases outside the gene matches.